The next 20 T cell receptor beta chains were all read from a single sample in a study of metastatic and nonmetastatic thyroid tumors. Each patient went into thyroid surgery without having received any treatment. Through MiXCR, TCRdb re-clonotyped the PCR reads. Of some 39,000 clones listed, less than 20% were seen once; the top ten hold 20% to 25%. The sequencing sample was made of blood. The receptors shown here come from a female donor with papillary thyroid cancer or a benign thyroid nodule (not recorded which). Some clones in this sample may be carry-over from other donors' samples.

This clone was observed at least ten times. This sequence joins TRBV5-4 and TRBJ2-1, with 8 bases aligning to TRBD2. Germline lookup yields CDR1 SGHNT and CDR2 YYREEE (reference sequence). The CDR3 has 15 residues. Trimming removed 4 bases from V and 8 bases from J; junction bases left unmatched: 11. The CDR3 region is CASSISGRPGYEQFF. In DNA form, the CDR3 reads TGTGCCAGCAGCATCAGCGGGAGACCCGGTTATGAGCAGTTCTTC.

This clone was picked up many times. This chain's CDR3 is CASSSTGVEEKLFF. The DNA for the CDR3 is TGCGCCAGCAGCTCGACAGGGGTTGAGGAAAAACTGTTTTTT. The chain employs TRBV5-1 and TRBJ1-4; TRBD1 matches at 8 bases. CDR1 is SGHRS, CDR2 YFSETQ, per germline. The V gene end was trimmed by 3 bases and the J gene end by 8 bases; junction bases not matched to a gene: 6. This CDR3 has 14 residues.

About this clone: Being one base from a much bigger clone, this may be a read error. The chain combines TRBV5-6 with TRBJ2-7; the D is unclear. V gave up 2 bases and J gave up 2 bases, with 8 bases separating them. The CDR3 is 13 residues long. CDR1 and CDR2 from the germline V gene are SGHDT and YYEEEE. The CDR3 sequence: CASSFNSPYEQYF. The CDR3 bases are TGTGCCAGCAGCTTTAACTCTCCCTACGAGCAGTACTTC.

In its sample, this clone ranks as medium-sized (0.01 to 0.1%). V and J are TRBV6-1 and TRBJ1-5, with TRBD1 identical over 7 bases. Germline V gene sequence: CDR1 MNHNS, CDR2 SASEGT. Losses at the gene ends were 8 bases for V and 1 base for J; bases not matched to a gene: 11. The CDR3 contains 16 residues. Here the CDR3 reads CASGVAAGGSNQPQHF. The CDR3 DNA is TGTGCCAGCGGCGTTGCGGCAGGGGGAAGCAATCAGCCCCAGCATTTT.

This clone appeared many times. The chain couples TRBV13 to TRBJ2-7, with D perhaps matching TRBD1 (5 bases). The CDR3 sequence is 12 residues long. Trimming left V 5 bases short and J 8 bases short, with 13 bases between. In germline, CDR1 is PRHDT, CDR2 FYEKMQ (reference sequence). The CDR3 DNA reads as TGTGCCAGCAGCCAGGGCACTACGAAGCAGTACTTC. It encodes CASSQGTTKQYF.

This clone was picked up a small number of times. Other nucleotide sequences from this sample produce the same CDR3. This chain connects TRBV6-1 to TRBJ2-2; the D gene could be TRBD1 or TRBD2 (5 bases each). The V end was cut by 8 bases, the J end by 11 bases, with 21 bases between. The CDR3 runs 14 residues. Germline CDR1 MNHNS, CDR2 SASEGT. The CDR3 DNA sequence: TGTGCCAGCGGAAAGTCGATCGGGGACGGTGAGCTGTTTTTT. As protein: CASGKSIGDGELFF.

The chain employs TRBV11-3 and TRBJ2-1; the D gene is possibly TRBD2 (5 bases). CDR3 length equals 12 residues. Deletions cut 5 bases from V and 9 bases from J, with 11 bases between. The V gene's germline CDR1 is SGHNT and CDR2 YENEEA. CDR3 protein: CASSRTEAEQFF. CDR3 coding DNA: TGTGCCAGCAGCCGAACGGAGGCTGAGCAGTTCTTC.

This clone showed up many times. The CDR3 region is CASSIGDSTGSQPQHF. The CDR3 bases are TGTGCCAGTAGTATAGGTGACTCGACCGGGAGCCAGCCCCAGCATTTT. The chain carries TRBV19 and TRBJ1-5, with D uncertain. The CDR3 runs to 16 residues. Trimming cost V 1 base and J 7 bases, with 17 bases left between them. Germline CDR1 and CDR2: LNHDA and SQIVND (reference sequence).

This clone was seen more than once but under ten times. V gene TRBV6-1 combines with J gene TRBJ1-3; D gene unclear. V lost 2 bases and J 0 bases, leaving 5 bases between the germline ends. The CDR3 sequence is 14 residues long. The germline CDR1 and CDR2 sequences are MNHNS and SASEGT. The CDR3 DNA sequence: TGTGCCAGCAGTGAAAGTCTCTCTGGAAACACCATATATTTT. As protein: CASSESLSGNTIYF.

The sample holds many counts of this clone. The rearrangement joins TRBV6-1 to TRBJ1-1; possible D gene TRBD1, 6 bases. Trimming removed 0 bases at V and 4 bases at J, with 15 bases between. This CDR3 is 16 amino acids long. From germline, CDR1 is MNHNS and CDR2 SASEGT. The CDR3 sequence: CASSEAMGGRSTEAFF. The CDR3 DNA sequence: TGTGCCAGCAGTGAAGCAATGGGGGGGCGCAGCACTGAAGCTTTCTTT.

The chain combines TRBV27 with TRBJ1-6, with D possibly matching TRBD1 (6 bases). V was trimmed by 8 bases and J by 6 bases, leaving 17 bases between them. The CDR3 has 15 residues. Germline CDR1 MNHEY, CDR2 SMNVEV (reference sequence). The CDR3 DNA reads TGTGCCAGCCGTTCCTTCAAGGGGGGTAATTCACCCCTCCACTTT. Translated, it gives CASRSFKGGNSPLHF.

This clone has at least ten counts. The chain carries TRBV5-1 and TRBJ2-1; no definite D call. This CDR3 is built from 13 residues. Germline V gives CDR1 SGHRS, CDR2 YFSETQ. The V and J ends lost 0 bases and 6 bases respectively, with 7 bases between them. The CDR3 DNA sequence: TGCGCCAGCAGCTTGGGAGGCTCCAATGAGCAGTTCTTC. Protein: CASSLGGSNEQFF. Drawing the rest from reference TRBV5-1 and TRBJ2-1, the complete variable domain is KAGVTQTPRYLIKTRGQQVTLSCSPISGHRSVSWYQQTPGQGLQFLFEYFSETQRNKGNFPGRFSGRQFSNSRSEMNVSTLELGDSALYLCASSLGGSNEQFFGPGTRLTVL.

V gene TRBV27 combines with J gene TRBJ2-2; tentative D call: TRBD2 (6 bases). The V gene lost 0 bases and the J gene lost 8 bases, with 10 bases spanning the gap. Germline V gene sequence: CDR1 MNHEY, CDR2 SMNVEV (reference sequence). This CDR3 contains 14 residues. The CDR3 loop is CASSLSRLEGELFF. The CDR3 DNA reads TGTGCCAGCAGTTTATCCCGACTAGAGGGGGAGCTGTTTTTT.

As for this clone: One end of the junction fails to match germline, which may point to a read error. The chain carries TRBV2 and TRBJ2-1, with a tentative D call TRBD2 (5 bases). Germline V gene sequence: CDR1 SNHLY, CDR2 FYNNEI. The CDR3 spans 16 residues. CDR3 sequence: CASSHSLVDPSDEQSF. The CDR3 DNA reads TGTGCCAGCAGTCACTCACTAGTGGACCCCTCGGATGAGCAGTCCTTC.

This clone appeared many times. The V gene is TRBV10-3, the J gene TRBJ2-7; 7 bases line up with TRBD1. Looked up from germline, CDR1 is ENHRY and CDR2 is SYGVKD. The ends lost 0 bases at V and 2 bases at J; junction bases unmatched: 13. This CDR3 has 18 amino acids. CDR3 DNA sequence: TGTGCCATCAGTGAGTCGGGGGACAGTCGAGGGGTTCCCTACGAGCAGTACTTC. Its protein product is CAISESGDSRGVPYEQYF.

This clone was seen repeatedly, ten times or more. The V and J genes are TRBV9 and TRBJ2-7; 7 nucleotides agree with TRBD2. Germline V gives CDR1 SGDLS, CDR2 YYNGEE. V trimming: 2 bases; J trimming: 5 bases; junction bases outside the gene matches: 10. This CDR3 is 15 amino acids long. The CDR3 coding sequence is TGTGCCAGCAGCGTGGGGGGGAGTGGGCTAAACGAGCAGTACTTC. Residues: CASSVGGSGLNEQYF.

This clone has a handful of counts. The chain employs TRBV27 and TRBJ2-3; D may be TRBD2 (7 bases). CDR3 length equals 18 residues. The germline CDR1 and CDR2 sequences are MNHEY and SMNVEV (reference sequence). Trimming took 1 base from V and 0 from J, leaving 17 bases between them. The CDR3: CASSLYSGGRFSTDTQYF. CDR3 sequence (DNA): TGTGCCAGCAGTTTATATTCGGGGGGCCGGTTTAGCACAGATACGCAGTATTTT.

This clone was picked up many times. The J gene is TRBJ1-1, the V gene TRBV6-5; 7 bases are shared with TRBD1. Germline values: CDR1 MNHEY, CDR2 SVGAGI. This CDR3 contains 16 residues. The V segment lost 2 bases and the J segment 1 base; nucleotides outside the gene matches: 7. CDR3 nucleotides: TGTGCCAGCAGTTACCGAGGGGGCGAAAGGAACACTGAAGCTTTCTTT. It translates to CASSYRGGERNTEAFF.

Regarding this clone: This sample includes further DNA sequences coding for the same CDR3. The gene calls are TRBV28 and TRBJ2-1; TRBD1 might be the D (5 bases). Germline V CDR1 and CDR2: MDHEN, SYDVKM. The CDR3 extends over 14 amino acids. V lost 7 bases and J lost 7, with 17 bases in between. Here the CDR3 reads CASTPGSNKNEQFF. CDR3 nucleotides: TGTGCCAGCACACCAGGGTCTAATAAGAATGAGCAGTTCTTC.

CDR3 in amino acids: CASSFAGSGTEAFF. Here the CDR3 DNA reads TGTGCCAGCAGCTTCGCGGGTTCGGGCACTGAAGCTTTCTTT. The V and J genes are TRBV11-3 and TRBJ1-1; D not resolved. V was pared by 3 bases and J by 4 bases, with 12 bases between. Germline assignment: CDR1 SGHNT and CDR2 YENEEA. The CDR3 contains 14 residues.